This passage covers 15 T cell receptor beta chains from one sample sequenced in a study of CD8 T cells in Susac syndrome. About 0.45 to 1 ug RNA was reverse transcribed with random hexamers. MiXCR, applied by TCRdb to the immunoSEQ multiplex PCR reads, yields one record per CDR3 protein. This table has approximately 140,000 distinct CDR3 sequences, approximately 95% appearing once. The sequenced material came from CD4+ T cells from PBMCs. These receptors were collected from a human donor with multiple sclerosis.

The V and J genes are TRBV3-1 and TRBJ1-2, with D possibly matching TRBD1 (6 bases). Trimming took 1 base from V and 3 from J, leaving 9 bases between them. Germline lookup yields CDR1 LGHDT and CDR2 YNNKEL (reference sequence). This CDR3 spans 14 amino acids. The CDR3 region has the DNA TGTGCCAGCAGCCAAGTCAGGGGACACTATGGCTACACCTTC. As protein: CASSQVRGHYGYTF. Full variable domain (outside the CDR3, taken from reference TRBV3-1 and TRBJ1-2): DTAVSQTPKYLVTQMGNDKSIKCEQNLGHDTMYWYKQDSKKFLKIMFSYNNKELIINETVPNRFSPKSPDKAHLNLHINSLELGDSAVYFCASSQVRGHYGYTFGSGTRLTVV.

The CDR3 loop reads CAWTKDRNTEAFF. In DNA form, the CDR3 reads TGTGCCTGGACTAAAGACAGGAACACTGAAGCTTTCTTT. The chain links TRBV30 to TRBJ1-1; D might be TRBD1 (5 bases). The germline gives CDR1 GTSNPN, CDR2 SVGIG (reference sequence). Between the trimmed V and J ends, which lost 4 bases and 1 base, there was a span of 10 bases. The CDR3 sequence is 13 residues long.

This chain uses TRBV2 with TRBJ1-5, with a weak D call TRBD1 (6 bases). This CDR3 region has 14 residues. V was clipped by 4 bases and J by 5 bases, with 12 bases between them. The V gene's germline CDR1 is SNHLY and CDR2 FYNNEI. This CDR3 reads CASSARQGYQPQHF. For the CDR3, the DNA is TGTGCCAGCAGTGCGAGGCAGGGGTATCAGCCCCAGCATTTT.

The rearrangement links TRBV20-1 to TRBJ2-4; TRBD2 is a possible D gene (6 bases). V lost 6 bases and J 0 bases, leaving 15 bases between the germline ends. Germline V gene lookup returns CDR1 DFQATT and CDR2 SNEGSKA (reference sequence). CDR3 length equals 15 residues. DNA for the CDR3: TGCAGTGCCGGGAGACAGTCAGTAGCCAAAAACATTCAGTACTTC. Residues: CSAGRQSVAKNIQYF.

The chain is built from TRBV2 and TRBJ2-5; 8 bases are shared with TRBD1. Germline assignment: CDR1 SNHLY and CDR2 FYNNEI. The CDR3 is 14 residues long. V dropped 6 bases and J dropped 5; count of bases not matched to a gene: 8. The CDR3 reads CASSLDRGGETQYF. The DNA for the CDR3 is TGTGCCAGCAGCCTTGACAGGGGCGGGGAGACCCAGTACTTC.

The V call is TRBV20-1, the J call TRBJ1-1; D remains unclear. This CDR3 has 14 amino acids. The ends were cut back, 5 bases at V and 0 bases at J, with 13 bases in the middle. CDR1 and CDR2 (germline): DFQATT, SNEGSKA (reference sequence). The CDR3 loop reads CSAPPSGLNTEAFF. CDR3 nucleotide sequence: TGCAGTGCTCCACCCTCGGGCCTGAACACTGAAGCTTTCTTT.

V is TRBV12-3 or TRBV12-4 and J is TRBJ2-2, with 8 bases fitting TRBD2. The CDR3 extends over 15 amino acids. With 5 bases clipped from V and 4 bases from J, the junction kept 6 bases outside the gene matches. The DNA for the CDR3 is TGTGCCAGCAGTCCCGGGACTAGAGGCACCGGGGAGCTGTTTTTT. It yields the protein CASSPGTRGTGELFF.

The rearrangement links TRBV20-1 to TRBJ2-1; a possible D gene is TRBD1 (5 bases). The V and J ends lost 0 bases and 2 bases respectively, with 17 bases between them. This CDR3 contains 17 residues. In germline, CDR1 is DFQATT, CDR2 SNEGSKA (reference sequence). The CDR3 protein is CSARDLLTAGPYNEQFF. CDR3 nucleotide sequence: TGCAGTGCTAGAGATCTGTTGACAGCCGGGCCCTACAATGAGCAGTTCTTC.

This sequence joins TRBV15 and TRBJ2-7, with D perhaps matching TRBD1 (5 bases). Between the trimmed V and J ends, which lost 0 bases and 5 bases, there was a span of 23 bases. CDR3 size: 18 residues. Germline CDR1 reads LNHNV; CDR2 reads YYDKDF (reference sequence). The CDR3 loop reads CATSRDRYRAGKANEQYF. The CDR3 DNA is TGTGCCACCAGCAGAGATAGATATCGGGCAGGGAAAGCCAACGAGCAGTACTTC.

The chain couples TRBV28 to TRBJ2-7; 9 bases fit TRBD1. CDR3 length: 14 residues. The germline CDR1 and CDR2 sequences are MDHEN and SYDVKM. V gave up 7 bases and J gave up 1 base; unmatched junction bases: 5. The CDR3 DNA is TGTGCCAGCACATCCGGGACAGGGTCCTACGAGCAGTACTTC. It codes for CASTSGTGSYEQYF.

This chain links TRBV6-5 with TRBJ2-1, with D possibly matching TRBD1 (5 bases). CDR3 size: 11 residues. Trimming took 8 bases from V and 6 from J, leaving 8 bases between them. CDR1 and CDR2 (germline): MNHEY, SVGAGI. This CDR3 is CASGQVNEQFF. The CDR3 DNA sequence: TGTGCCAGCGGACAAGTCAATGAGCAGTTCTTC.

CDR3 sequence (DNA): TGTGCCAGCAGCTCGAGAGACAGTGAAGCTTTCTTT. Translation: CASSSRDSEAFF. V usage is TRBV7-6 and J usage is TRBJ1-1; D may be TRBD1 (5 bases). CDR3 length: 12 residues. The V end lost 4 bases, the J end lost 7 bases, and 10 bases lay between the germline ends. Germline values: CDR1 SGHVS, CDR2 FNYEAQ.

The chain has TRBV5-4 and TRBJ2-5; TRBD2 agrees at 11 bases. There are 17 residues in the CDR3. Trimming at V came to 4 bases and at J to 5 bases, leaving 13 bases not matched to a gene. Looked up from germline, CDR1 is SGHNT and CDR2 is YYREEE (reference sequence). For the CDR3, the DNA is TGTGCCAGCAGCCTGGGTACTAGCGGGGGTGCGGGGGAGACCCAGTACTTC. Protein product: CASSLGTSGGAGETQYF.

This chain joins TRBV20-1 and TRBJ2-3; D remains ambiguous. This CDR3 is built from 13 residues. V lost 0 bases to trimming and J lost 2 bases, with 6 bases between them. CDR1 is DFQATT, CDR2 SNEGSKA, per germline (reference sequence). CDR3 DNA sequence: TGCAGTGCTAGAGACCTGTACACAGATACGCAGTATTTT. This gives the protein CSARDLYTDTQYF.

The chain uses TRBV4-2 and TRBJ2-1; weak D call: TRBD1 (5 bases). This CDR3 is built from 15 residues. V dropped 3 bases and J dropped 1 base, with 10 bases sitting between them. Germline CDR1 LGHNA, CDR2 YNFKEQ. The CDR3 sequence: CASSQAQGSYNEQFF. Written as DNA, the CDR3 is TGTGCCAGCAGCCAGGCTCAGGGTTCCTACAATGAGCAGTTCTTC.